The 20 T cell receptor beta chains reported below all come from one sample, sequenced in a study of blood T cell repertoires in COVID-19. The table came from immunoSEQ multiplex PCR; TCRdb's copy has only in-frame clones and leaves some out. Of some 190,000 clones listed, roughly 77% were seen once; the top ten hold less than 20%. Sequencing was done on a sample of PBMCs or T cells enriched from blood (not recorded which). Receptors were obtained from a woman aged 45-65 years with acute COVID-19.

The chain carries TRBV6-1 and TRBJ1-6; 9 nucleotides match TRBD1. The CDR3 has 19 residues. The V gene's germline CDR1 is MNHNS and CDR2 SASEGT. V dropped 0 bases and J dropped 2; count of bases not matched to a gene: 8. The DNA for the CDR3 is TGTGCCAGCAGTGAAGCGATTACAGGGGGCGCAGCCTATAATTCACCCCTCCACTTT. It translates to CASSEAITGGAAYNSPLHF.

J is TRBJ1-1 and V is TRBV7-2; the D gene is possibly TRBD1 (6 bases). The CDR3 runs to 14 residues. Per germline, CDR1 SGHTA and CDR2 FQGNSA. The V end lost 4 bases, the J end lost 0 bases, and 9 bases lay between the germline ends. In nucleotides, the CDR3 is TGTGCCAGCAGCTCTGGACAGCTGAACACTGAAGCTTTCTTT. It codes for CASSSGQLNTEAFF.

This clone has only one observation. This rearrangement joins TRBV11-2 to TRBJ2-3, with TRBD1 as a possible D gene (6 bases). V lost 3 bases and J lost 5, with 12 bases in between. The CDR3 sequence is 14 residues long. Germline lookup yields CDR1 SGHAT and CDR2 FQNNGV. The CDR3 sequence: CASSFSSRGDTQYF. For the CDR3, the DNA is TGTGCCAGCAGCTTCTCAAGCAGGGGAGATACGCAGTATTTT.

The gene calls are TRBV9 and TRBJ2-5; 11 bases fit TRBD1. Looked up from germline, CDR1 is SGDLS and CDR2 is YYNGEE. The ends lost 2 bases at V and 4 bases at J; junction bases unmatched: 7. This CDR3 comprises 16 residues. The CDR3 is CASSVTNGQGAETQYF. The CDR3 bases are TGTGCCAGCAGCGTGACGAACGGACAGGGGGCAGAGACCCAGTACTTC. Full variable domain (missing parts from reference TRBV9 and TRBJ2-5): DSGVTQTPKHLITATGQRVTLRCSPRSGDLSVYWYQQSLDQGLQFLIQYYNGEERAKGNILERFSAQQFPDLHSELNLSSLELGDSALYFCASSVTNGQGAETQYFGPGTRLLVL.

The rearrangement joins TRBV9 to TRBJ2-5, with TRBD1 identical over 8 bases. Germline V gives CDR1 SGDLS, CDR2 YYNGEE. The CDR3 totals 14 residues. Trimming took 4 bases from V and 4 from J; bases not matched to a gene: 6. CDR3 residues: CASSPQGVLETQYF. The CDR3 DNA is TGTGCCAGCAGCCCACAGGGGGTCCTAGAGACCCAGTACTTC.

This clone is a singleton in its sample. The chain carries TRBV27 and TRBJ1-1; a possible D gene is TRBD1 (5 bases). The V end lost 5 bases, the J end lost 4 bases, and 11 bases lay between the germline ends. The CDR3 runs 13 residues. Germline lookup yields CDR1 MNHEY and CDR2 SMNVEV (reference sequence). The CDR3 protein is CASSTQGSTEAFF. The CDR3 region has the DNA TGTGCCAGCAGTACCCAGGGAAGCACTGAAGCTTTCTTT.

The chain employs TRBV28 and TRBJ2-1; TRBD1 matches 9 bases. The germline gives CDR1 MDHEN, CDR2 SYDVKM. CDR3 length: 16 amino acids. V lost 6 bases and J lost 9; bases outside the gene matches: 15. The CDR3 protein is CASRGQGLRGNSEQFF. CDR3 coding DNA: TGTGCCAGCAGGGGACAGGGCCTTAGAGGAAATAGTGAGCAGTTCTTC.

The V call is TRBV19, the J call TRBJ1-1, with D possibly matching TRBD1 (6 bases). CDR3 length: 16 amino acids. CDR1 is LNHDA, CDR2 SQIVND, per germline (reference sequence). The V and J ends lost 10 bases and 1 base respectively, with 22 bases between them. CDR3 DNA sequence: TGTGCCACCCGGAAATCGACAGTGGGGGCGAACACTGAAGCTTTCTTT. It translates to CATRKSTVGANTEAFF. The full variable domain, completed using reference TRBV19 and TRBJ1-1, is DGGITQSPKYLFRKEGQNVTLSCEQNLNHDAMYWYRQDPGQGLRLIYYSQIVNDFQKGDIAEGYSVSREKKESFPLTVTSAQKNPTAFYLCATRKSTVGANTEAFFGQGTRLTVV.

The chain uses TRBV19 and TRBJ1-5; 8 bases fit TRBD1. The length of the CDR3 is 16 residues. Germline loops: CDR1 LNHDA, CDR2 SQIVND (reference sequence). The V gene end was trimmed by 0 bases and the J gene end by 6 bases; junction bases not matched to a gene: 7. DNA for the CDR3: TGTGCCAGTAGTATAGATCCCGGCAGGGGGCCTCAGCCCCAGCATTTT. It codes for CASSIDPGRGPQPQHF.

The genes are TRBV28 and TRBJ1-6, with 12 bases aligning to TRBD1. The CDR3 has 14 amino acids. Unmatched junction bases numbered 6, after V lost 6 bases and J lost 12 bases. Germline CDR1 is MDHEN and CDR2 is SYDVKM. CDR3 in amino acids: CASRSGTGGIPLHF. The CDR3 region has the DNA TGTGCCAGCAGGTCCGGGACAGGGGGCATACCCCTCCACTTT.

This sequence joins TRBV6-1 and TRBJ2-4; D gene ambiguous. Germline-derived CDR1 and CDR2 are MNHNS and SASEGT. The CDR3 runs 13 residues. Trimming left V 3 bases short and J 3 bases short, with 6 bases between. The CDR3 is CASSDSSKNIQYF. In DNA, the CDR3 is TGTGCCAGCAGTGATTCCAGCAAAAACATTCAGTACTTC.

The chain is built from TRBV25-1 and TRBJ1-3, with D tentatively TRBD1 (6 bases). Germline V gene data show CDR1 as MGHDK and CDR2 as SYGVNS. The CDR3 runs 15 residues. The V gene lost 1 base and the J gene lost 3 bases, with 10 bases spanning the gap. For the CDR3, the DNA is TGTGCCAGCAGTGAATTGTCCAGGGGTGGAAACACCATATATTTT. Protein sequence: CASSELSRGGNTIYF.

The V and J genes are TRBV5-1 and TRBJ2-2; TRBD1 matches 7 bases. With 5 bases clipped from V and 3 bases from J, the junction kept 1 base outside the gene matches. Germline V gene lookup returns CDR1 SGHRS and CDR2 YFSETQ. The CDR3 runs 13 residues. In nucleotides, the CDR3 is TGCGCCAGCAGTACAGGGGACACCGGGGAGCTGTTTTTT. This encodes CASSTGDTGELFF.

The chain uses TRBV19 and TRBJ1-2; D unclear. The germline V gene has CDR1 LNHDA and CDR2 SQIVND (reference sequence). V lost 2 bases, J lost 6 bases, and 13 bases lay in between. The CDR3 runs 14 residues. CDR3 nucleotides: TGTGCCAGTAGTATACCGGCGGGGAAGCATGGCTACACCTTC. Translating gives CASSIPAGKHGYTF.

The rearrangement links TRBV13 to TRBJ1-1, with D possibly TRBD1 on 5 matching bases. This CDR3 spans 15 amino acids. Germline CDR1 PRHDT, CDR2 FYEKMQ (reference sequence). V was clipped by 7 bases and J by 1 base, with 16 bases between them. The CDR3 DNA sequence: TGTGCCAGCATGCGTCGCGAAACAGGGAACACTGAAGCTTTCTTT. Encoded protein: CASMRRETGNTEAFF.

This clone was recorded only once. The chain uses TRBV2 and TRBJ2-7, with 7 bases aligning to TRBD2. Germline V CDR1 and CDR2: SNHLY, FYNNEI. V shed 6 bases and J 5 bases; nucleotides not matched to a gene: 7. The CDR3 is 13 residues long. CDR3 amino acids: CASRLTSANEQYV. CDR3 nucleotide sequence: TGTGCCAGCAGGCTTACTAGCGCCAACGAGCAGTACGTC.

The chain combines TRBV7-9 with TRBJ2-5, with 7 bases fitting TRBD1. Germline V lookup: CDR1 SEHNR, CDR2 FQNEAQ (reference sequence). The length of the CDR3 is 14 residues. The ends lost 3 bases at V and 2 bases at J; junction bases unmatched: 3. CDR3 sequence reads: CASSFGTAQETQYF. DNA for the CDR3: TGTGCCAGCAGCTTCGGGACAGCTCAAGAGACCCAGTACTTC.

V is TRBV7-9 and J is TRBJ1-1, with D possibly being TRBD1 (6 bases). Per the germline V gene, CDR1 is SEHNR and CDR2 is FQNEAQ (reference sequence). CDR3 size: 14 residues. Trimming took off 5 bases at V and 1 base at J, with 11 bases between the two ends. The CDR3 is CASSLPGQNTEAFF. CDR3 DNA sequence: TGTGCCAGCAGCCTGCCGGGACAGAACACTGAAGCTTTCTTT.

V and J are TRBV7-2 and TRBJ1-2; 8 positions match TRBD1. The CDR3 sequence is 19 residues long. Per the germline V gene, CDR1 is SGHTA and CDR2 is FQGNSA. J lost 4 bases, V lost 5 bases, and 21 bases had no gene match. CDR3 loop: CASSERSGSGQEFSYGYTF. The CDR3 DNA reads TGTGCCAGCAGCGAAAGATCGGGCTCGGGACAGGAGTTTTCCTATGGCTACACCTTC. Together with reference TRBV7-2 and TRBJ1-2, the CDR3 gives the full variable domain: GAGVSQSPSNKVTEKGKDVELRCDPISGHTALYWYRQSLGQGLEFLIYFQGNSAPDKSGLPSDRFSAERTGGSVSTLTIQRTQQEDSAVYLCASSERSGSGQEFSYGYTFGSGTRLTVV.

The J gene is TRBJ1-1, the V gene TRBV6-5, with D possibly being TRBD1 (5 bases). The germline V gene has CDR1 MNHEY and CDR2 SVGAGI. Trimming pared 2 bases from V and 4 bases from J, leaving 11 bases between. The length of the CDR3 is 14 residues. In nucleotides, the CDR3 is TGTGCCAGCAGTTACGGGCGGGGGTCCACTGAAGCTTTCTTT. This translates into CASSYGRGSTEAFF.